This T cell receptor beta chain was documented in a study of OX40 agonist ivuxolimab in advanced cancers. Clones were sequenced by immunoSEQ multiplex PCR, and TCRdb holds only the in-frame ones, with some missing. This table has 58,000 or so clones, approximately 80% appearing once. The ends lost 2 bases at V and 4 bases at J; junction bases unmatched: 2. The CDR3 is 14 amino acids. Germline lookup yields CDR1 SGDLS and CDR2 YYNGEE. The rearrangement joins TRBV9 to TRBJ1-3, with TRBD1 identical over 8 bases. The sequencing here drew on CD4+ or CD8+ T cells sorted from blood, taken in a trial of the OX40 agonist ivuxolimab. The receptor was derived from an adult with an advanced solid tumor such as melanoma, head and neck, liver or kidney cancer. CDR3 coding DNA: TGTGCCAGCAGCGTCCCAGGGGGCGGAAACACCATATATTTT. Amino acids: CASSVPGGGNTIYF.